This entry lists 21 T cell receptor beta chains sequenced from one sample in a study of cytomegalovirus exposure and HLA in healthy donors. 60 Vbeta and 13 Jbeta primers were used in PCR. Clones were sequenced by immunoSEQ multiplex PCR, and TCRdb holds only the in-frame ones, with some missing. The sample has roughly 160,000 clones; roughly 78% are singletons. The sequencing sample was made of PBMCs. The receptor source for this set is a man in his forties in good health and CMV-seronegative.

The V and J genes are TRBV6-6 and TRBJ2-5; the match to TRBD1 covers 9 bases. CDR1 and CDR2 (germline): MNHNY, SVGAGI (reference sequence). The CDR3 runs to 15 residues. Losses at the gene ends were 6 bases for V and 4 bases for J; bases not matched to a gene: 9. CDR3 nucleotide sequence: TGTGCCAGCAGCTCGGACAGGGGCTTTGGAGAGACCCAGTACTTC. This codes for CASSSDRGFGETQYF.

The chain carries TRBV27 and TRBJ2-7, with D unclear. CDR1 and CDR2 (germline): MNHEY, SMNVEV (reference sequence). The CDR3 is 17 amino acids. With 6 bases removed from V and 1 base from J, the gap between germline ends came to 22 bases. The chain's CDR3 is CASSTPSRNPNSYEQYF. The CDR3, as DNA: TGTGCCAGCAGCACACCATCCAGGAACCCGAATTCCTACGAGCAGTACTTC.

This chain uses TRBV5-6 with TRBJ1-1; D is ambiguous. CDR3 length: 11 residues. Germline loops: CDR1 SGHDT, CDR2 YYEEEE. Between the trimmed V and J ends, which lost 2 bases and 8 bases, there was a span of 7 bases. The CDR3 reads CASSFLLEAFF. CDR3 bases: TGTGCCAGCAGCTTCCTGCTAGAAGCTTTCTTT.

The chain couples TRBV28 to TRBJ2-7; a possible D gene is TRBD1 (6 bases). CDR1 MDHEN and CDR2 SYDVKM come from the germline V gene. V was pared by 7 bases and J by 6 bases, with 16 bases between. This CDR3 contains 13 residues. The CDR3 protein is CASTLLQGPEQYF. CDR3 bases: TGTGCCAGCACCCTATTACAGGGTCCCGAGCAGTACTTC.

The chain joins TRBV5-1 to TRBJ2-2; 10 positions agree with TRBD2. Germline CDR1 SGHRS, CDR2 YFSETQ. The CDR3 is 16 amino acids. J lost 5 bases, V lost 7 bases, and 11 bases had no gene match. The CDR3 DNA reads TGCGCCAGCGGCCCCGGGGTAGCGGGAGGAACCGGGGAGCTGTTTTTT. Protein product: CASGPGVAGGTGELFF.

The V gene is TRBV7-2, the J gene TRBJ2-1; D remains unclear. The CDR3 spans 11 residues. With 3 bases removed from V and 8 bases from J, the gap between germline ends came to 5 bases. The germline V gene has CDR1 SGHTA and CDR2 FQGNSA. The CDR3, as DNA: TGTGCCAGCAGCTTTACGGATGAGCAGTTCTTC. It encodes CASSFTDEQFF.

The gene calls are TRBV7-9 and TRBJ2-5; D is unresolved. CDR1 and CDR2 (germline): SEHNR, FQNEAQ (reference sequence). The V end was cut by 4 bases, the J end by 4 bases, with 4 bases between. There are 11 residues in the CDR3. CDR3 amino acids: CASSSSETQYF. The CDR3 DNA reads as TGTGCCAGCAGCTCCTCAGAGACCCAGTACTTC.

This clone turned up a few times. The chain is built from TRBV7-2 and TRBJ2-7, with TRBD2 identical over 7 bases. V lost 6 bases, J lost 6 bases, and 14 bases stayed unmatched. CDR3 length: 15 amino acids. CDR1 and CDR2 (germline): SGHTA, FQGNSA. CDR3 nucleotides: TGTGCCAGCAGGCAAGTGGGCGGGAGCTTGTCCGAGCAGTACTTC. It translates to CASRQVGGSLSEQYF.

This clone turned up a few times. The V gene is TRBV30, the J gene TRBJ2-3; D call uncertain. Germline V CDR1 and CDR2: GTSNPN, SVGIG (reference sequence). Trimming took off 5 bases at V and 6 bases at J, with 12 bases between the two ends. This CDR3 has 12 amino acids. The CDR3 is CAWGRSPDTQYF. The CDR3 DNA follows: TGTGCCTGGGGCCGGAGCCCGGATACGCAGTATTTT.

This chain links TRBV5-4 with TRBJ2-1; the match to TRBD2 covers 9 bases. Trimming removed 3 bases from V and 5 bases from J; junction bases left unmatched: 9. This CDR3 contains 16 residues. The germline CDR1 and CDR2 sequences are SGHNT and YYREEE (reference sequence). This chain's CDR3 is CASSYISGLANNEQFF. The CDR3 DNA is TGTGCCAGCAGCTATATATCGGGACTAGCAAACAATGAGCAGTTCTTC.

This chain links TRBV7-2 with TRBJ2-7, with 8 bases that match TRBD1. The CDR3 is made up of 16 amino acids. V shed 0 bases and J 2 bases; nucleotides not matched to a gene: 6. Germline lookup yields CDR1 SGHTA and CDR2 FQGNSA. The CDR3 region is CASSLASTGAPYEQYF. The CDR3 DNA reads TGTGCCAGCAGCTTAGCGTCGACAGGGGCTCCCTACGAGCAGTACTTC.

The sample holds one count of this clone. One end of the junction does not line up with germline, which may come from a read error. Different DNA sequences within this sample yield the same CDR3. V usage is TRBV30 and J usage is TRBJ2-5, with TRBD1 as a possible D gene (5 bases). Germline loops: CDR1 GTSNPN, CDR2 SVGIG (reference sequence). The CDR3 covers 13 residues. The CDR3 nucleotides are TGCGCCTTGACAGCCGCCCCCGGGGAGACCCAGTACTTC. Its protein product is CALTAAPGETQYF.

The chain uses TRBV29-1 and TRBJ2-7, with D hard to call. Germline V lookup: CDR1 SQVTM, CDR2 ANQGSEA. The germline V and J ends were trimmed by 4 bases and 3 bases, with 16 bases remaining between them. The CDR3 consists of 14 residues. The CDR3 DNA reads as TGCAGCGTTGGTTGGGCTGGTGTTAGCTACGAGCAGTACTTC. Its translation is CSVGWAGVSYEQYF.

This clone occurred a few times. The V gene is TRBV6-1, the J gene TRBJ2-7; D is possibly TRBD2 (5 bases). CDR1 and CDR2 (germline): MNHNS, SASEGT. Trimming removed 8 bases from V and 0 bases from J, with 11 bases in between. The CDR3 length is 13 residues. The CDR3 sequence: CASVSASSYEQYF. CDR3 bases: TGTGCCAGCGTTAGCGCTAGCTCCTACGAGCAGTACTTC.

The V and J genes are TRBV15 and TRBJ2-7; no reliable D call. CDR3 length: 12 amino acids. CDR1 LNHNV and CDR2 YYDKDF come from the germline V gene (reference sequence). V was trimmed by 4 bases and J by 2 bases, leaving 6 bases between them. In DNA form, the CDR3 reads TGTGCCACCAGCACAACTCCCTACGAGCAGTACTTC. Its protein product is CATSTTPYEQYF.

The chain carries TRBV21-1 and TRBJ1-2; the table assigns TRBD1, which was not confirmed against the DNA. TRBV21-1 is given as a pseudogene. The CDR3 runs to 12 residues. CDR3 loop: CASSLWAYGYTF. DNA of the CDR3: TGTGCCAGCAGCCTATGGGCCTATGGCTACACCTTC.

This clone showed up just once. As DNA, the CDR3 is TGTGCCAGCAGCCCCTATATTTCTAGGACTAGCGGGGTTTGGACCCAGTACTTC. It encodes CASSPYISRTSGVWTQYF. This chain uses TRBV7-8 with TRBJ2-5; 12 bases agree with TRBD2. CDR1 SGHVS and CDR2 FQNEAQ come from the germline V gene. V lost 5 bases, J lost 7 bases, and 17 bases stayed unmatched. The CDR3 loop spans 18 amino acids.

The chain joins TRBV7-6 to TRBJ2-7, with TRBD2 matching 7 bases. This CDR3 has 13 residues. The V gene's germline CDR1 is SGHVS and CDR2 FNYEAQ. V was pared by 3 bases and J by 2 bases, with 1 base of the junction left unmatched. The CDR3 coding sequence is TGTGCCAGCAGCTTTCTAGCGGCCTACGAGCAGTACTTC. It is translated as CASSFLAAYEQYF. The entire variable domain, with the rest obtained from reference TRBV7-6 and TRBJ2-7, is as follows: GAGVSQSPRYKVTKRGQDVALRCDPISGHVSLYWYRQALGQGPEFLTYFNYEAQQDKSGLPNDRFSAERPEGSISTLTIQRTEQRDSAMYRCASSFLAAYEQYFGPGTRLTVT.

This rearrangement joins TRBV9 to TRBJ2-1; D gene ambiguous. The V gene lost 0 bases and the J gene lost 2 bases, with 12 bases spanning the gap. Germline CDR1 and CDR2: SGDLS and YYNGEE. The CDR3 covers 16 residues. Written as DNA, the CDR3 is TGTGCCAGCAGCGTAGTGATCGGTCCGGCCTACAATGAGCAGTTCTTC. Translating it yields CASSVVIGPAYNEQFF.

The CDR3, as DNA: TGTGCCAGCAGTAACAGGATAGGCTACACCTTC. It is translated as CASSNRIGYTF. V gene TRBV6-1 combines with J gene TRBJ1-2; D is possibly TRBD1 (5 bases). The CDR3 length is 11 residues. CDR1 MNHNS and CDR2 SASEGT come from the germline V gene. V was trimmed by 5 bases and J by 8 bases, leaving 9 bases between them.

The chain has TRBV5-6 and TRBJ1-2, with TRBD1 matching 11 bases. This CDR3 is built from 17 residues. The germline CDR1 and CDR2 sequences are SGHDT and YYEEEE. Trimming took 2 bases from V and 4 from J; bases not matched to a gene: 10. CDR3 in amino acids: CASSFQGTGGGSYGYTF. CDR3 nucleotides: TGTGCCAGCAGCTTCCAGGGGACAGGGGGGGGGTCCTATGGCTACACCTTC.